These T cell receptor beta chains were read from a single sample in a study. TCRdb itself ran the RT-PCR reads through MiXCR, one entry per CDR3 protein. The profile shows about 620 distinct CDR3 sequences, around 40% of them singletons. Sample: memory CD4+ T cells from salivary gland. These receptors were taken from a female donor with primary Sjogren's syndrome. The CDR3 runs from the conserved cysteine through the conserved F or W. D genes are given only for firm matches. Clone size is not always given. Where it is, it says once, few, many or a class for expanded clones.

CSASSRGADSANLYEQYF	TGCAGTGCCAGCAGCCGGGGGGCGGACAGCGCAAACCTCTACGAGCAGTACTTC	TRBV20-1	18	NA	NA	TRBJ2-7
CASSARGSNNEQFF	TGCGCCAGCAGCGCCAGGGGCTCGAACAATGAGCAGTTCTTC	TRBV5-1	14	NA	NA	TRBJ2-1
CASSFRNTEAFF	TGTGCCAGCAGCTTTAGGAACACTGAAGCTTTCTTT	TRBV7-2	12	NA	few	TRBJ1-1
CASSPGLPPYEQYF	TGCGCCAGCAGCCCGGGACTACCTCCCTACGAGCAGTACTTC	TRBV5-1	14	TRBD2	large	TRBJ2-7
CASSSSGTGDLGVLTF	TGTGCCAGCAGTTCTTCCGGGACAGGCGATTTAGGGGTCCTGACTTTC	TRBV27	16	TRBD1	large	TRBJ2-6
CASSFASGRGYTF	TGTGCCAGCAGTTTTGCGTCCGGACGGGGCTACACCTTC	TRBV12-3/TRBV12-4	13	NA	large	TRBJ1-2
CASSRDAREQYF	TGTGCCAGCAGCAGGGACGCCCGCGAGCAGTACTTC	TRBV6-5	12	NA	NA	TRBJ2-7
CSARPIVGDRGLEETQYF	TGCAGTGCACGTCCCATTGTGGGGGACAGGGGGCTGGAGGAGACCCAGTACTTC	TRBV20-1	18	TRBD1	large	TRBJ2-5
CASSVRANTGELFF	TGTGCCAGCAGCGTGCGGGCGAACACCGGGGAGCTGTTTTTT	TRBV9	14	NA	medium-sized	TRBJ2-2
CASSLGLANTDTQYF	TGTGCCAGCAGCTTAGGGTTAGCGAACACAGATACGCAGTATTTT	TRBV7-6	15	NA	medium-sized	TRBJ2-3
CASSLVPGEFEAFF	TGTGCCAGCAGCTTAGTGCCAGGGGAATTTGAAGCTTTCTTT	TRBV7-9	14	NA	few	TRBJ1-1
CATSRDRGTDTQYF	TGTGCCACCAGCCGGGACAGGGGGACAGATACGCAGTATTTT	TRBV24-1	14	TRBD1	NA	TRBJ2-3
CASREPTGFNTEAFF	TGTGCCAGCAGAGAACCGACGGGTTTCAACACTGAAGCTTTCTTT	TRBV6-1	15	NA	NA	TRBJ1-1
CSASAQRGYGYTF	TGCAGTGCTAGTGCTCAAAGGGGCTATGGCTACACCTTC	TRBV20-1	13	NA	large	TRBJ1-2
CASSFQGRGTEAFF	TGTGCCAGCAGCTTCCAGGGAAGAGGGACTGAAGCTTTCTTT	TRBV7-2	14	NA	NA	TRBJ1-1
CSVESPRATTGEPFF	TGCAGCGTTGAATCCCCGCGGGCGACCACCGGGGAGCCGTTTTTT	TRBV29-1	15	NA	NA	TRBJ2-2
CASSLASGTNTGELFF	TGTGCCAGCAGCTTAGCTTCTGGCACGAACACCGGGGAGCTGTTTTTT	TRBV7-9	16	NA	large	TRBJ2-2
CASSLWGNYEQYF	TGTGCCAGCAGCTTGTGGGGGAACTACGAGCAGTACTTC	TRBV7-9	13	NA	large	TRBJ2-7
CSARGGQGAARGTQYF	TGCAGTGCTAGAGGGGGACAGGGGGCGGCAAGGGGTACGCAGTATTTT	TRBV20-1	16	TRBD1	NA	TRBJ2-3
CASSYYLTANYGYTF	TGTGCCAGCAGCTACTATCTGACAGCAAACTATGGCTACACCTTC	TRBV7-9	15	NA	large	TRBJ1-2
CSAAGTGGSYEQYF	TGCAGCGCCGCCGGGACAGGGGGCTCCTACGAGCAGTACTTC	TRBV29-1	14	TRBD1	once	TRBJ2-7
CASSSVLRGNF	TGCGCCAGCAGCTCAGTCTTACGGGGGAATTTC	TRBV5-1	11	NA	NA	TRBJ2-5
CASSQDRVQSNEQFF	TGTGCCAGCAGCCAAGACCGTGTCCAGAGCAATGAGCAGTTCTTC	TRBV3-1	15	NA	NA	TRBJ2-1
CASSSNANTGELFF	TGTGCCAGCAGCTCCAATGCGAACACCGGGGAGCTGTTTTTT	TRBV7-9	14	NA	medium-sized	TRBJ2-2
CASSLGGHVGTDTQYF	TGTGCCAGCAGCTTGGGGGGCCATGTGGGCACAGATACGCAGTATTTT	TRBV5-6	16	NA	large	TRBJ2-3
CASSFDSAKNIQYF	TGTGCCAGCAGCTTCGACAGCGCCAAAAACATTCAGTACTTC	TRBV7-2	14	NA	NA	TRBJ2-4